The rows below give T cell receptor beta chains drawn from one sample of a study of T cells in Graves' hyperthyroidism and ophthalmopathy. In TCRdb, the multiplex PCR reads were re-called with MiXCR into one record per CDR3 protein. The sample records about 350,000 distinct CDR3 sequences, about 14% being singletons. The sample taken for sequencing was blood. These receptors originate from a woman in her 30s with Graves' hyperthyroidism. Each CDR3 is given with its conserved first and last residue. Where a row states a size, it is once, few, many or the class of an expanded clone; other rows omit it.

V gene: TRBV4-1; J gene: TRBJ1-1; clone size: .; CDR3 protein: CASSRASQRLNTEAFF
V gene: TRBV6-4; J gene: TRBJ2-2; clone size: few; CDR3 protein: CASSVELVGRSNTGELFF
V gene: TRBV10-3; J gene: TRBJ2-4; clone size: few; CDR3 protein: CAIRDTGEGNIQYF
V gene: TRBV28; J gene: TRBJ2-3; clone size: many; CDR3 protein: CASTISGRAPDTQYF
V gene: TRBV6-5; J gene: TRBJ2-1; clone size: few; CDR3 protein: CASSYSGGEQFF
V gene: TRBV6-2/TRBV6-3; J gene: TRBJ1-5; clone size: few; CDR3 protein: CASSYWGIGQPQHF
V gene: TRBV27; J gene: TRBJ2-7; clone size: many; CDR3 protein: CASSFGTTMLEQYF
V gene: TRBV7-2; J gene: TRBJ2-1; clone size: few; CDR3 protein: CASSLERTSGAYNEQFF
V gene: TRBV28; J gene: TRBJ2-7; clone size: many; CDR3 protein: CATLALPYEQYF
V gene: TRBV28; J gene: TRBJ2-3; clone size: many; CDR3 protein: CASSTLTSGSLEDTQYF
V gene: TRBV11-2; J gene: TRBJ2-7; clone size: many; CDR3 protein: CASSLSLGGSSYEQYF
V gene: TRBV12-3/TRBV12-4; J gene: TRBJ2-1; clone size: many; CDR3 protein: CASSPESRGNEQFF
V gene: TRBV20-1; J gene: TRBJ2-1; clone size: many; CDR3 protein: CSAPALAGVHEQFF
V gene: TRBV30; J gene: TRBJ1-6; clone size: .; CDR3 protein: CAWSLIQDSPLHF
V gene: TRBV12-3/TRBV12-4; J gene: TRBJ1-1; clone size: many; CDR3 protein: CASSLRKGGMNTEAFF
V gene: TRBV5-4; J gene: TRBJ1-4; clone size: few; CDR3 protein: CASSNRLATNEKLFF
V gene: TRBV6-5; J gene: TRBJ1-1; clone size: .; CDR3 protein: CASSYGHPQGTEAFF
V gene: TRBV28; J gene: TRBJ1-2; clone size: many; CDR3 protein: CASSLLLAGSGRGYTF
V gene: TRBV6-1; J gene: TRBJ1-5; clone size: .; CDR3 protein: CASGVRREHQPQHF
V gene: TRBV4-1; J gene: TRBJ1-1; clone size: few; CDR3 protein: CASSPRAVQTMNTEAFF
V gene: TRBV5-1; J gene: TRBJ1-2; clone size: .; CDR3 protein: CASSATTGVGYTF
V gene: TRBV19; J gene: TRBJ2-1; clone size: few; CDR3 protein: CASSIAVISYNEQFF
V gene: TRBV10-3; J gene: TRBJ1-2; clone size: .; CDR3 protein: CAISEFGEVGYGYTF
V gene: TRBV18; J gene: TRBJ2-2; clone size: many; CDR3 protein: CASSLQDPGELFF
V gene: TRBV4-2; J gene: TRBJ2-2; clone size: .; CDR3 protein: CASSQDLGGTGELFF
V gene: TRBV20-1; J gene: TRBJ2-1; clone size: .; CDR3 protein: CSARPRDRVGYLNEQFF
V gene: TRBV13; J gene: TRBJ2-7; clone size: .; CDR3 protein: CASSLPRQDYEQYF
V gene: TRBV27; J gene: TRBJ2-2; clone size: .; CDR3 protein: CATSIPTGGLFF
V gene: TRBV6-1; J gene: TRBJ1-2; clone size: many; CDR3 protein: CASNDQGGYGYTF
V gene: TRBV5-5; J gene: TRBJ2-3; clone size: .; CDR3 protein: CASSQYSGRMDTQYF
V gene: TRBV6-2/TRBV6-3; J gene: TRBJ2-7; clone size: many; CDR3 protein: CASSYSLPSNEQYF
V gene: TRBV6-2/TRBV6-3; J gene: TRBJ2-3; clone size: many; CDR3 protein: CASRPGTSGRATQYF
V gene: TRBV20-1; J gene: TRBJ2-3; clone size: few; CDR3 protein: CSAPHATGGTDTQYF